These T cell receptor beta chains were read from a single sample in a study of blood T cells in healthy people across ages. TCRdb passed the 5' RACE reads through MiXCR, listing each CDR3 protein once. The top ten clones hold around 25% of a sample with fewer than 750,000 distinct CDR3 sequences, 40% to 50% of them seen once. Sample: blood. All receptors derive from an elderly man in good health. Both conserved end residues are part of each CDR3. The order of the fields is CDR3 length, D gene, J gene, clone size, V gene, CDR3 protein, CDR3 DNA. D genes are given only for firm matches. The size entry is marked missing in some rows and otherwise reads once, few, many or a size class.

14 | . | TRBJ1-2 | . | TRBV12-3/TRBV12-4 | CASSSKRGERGYTF | TGTGCCAGCAGTTCCAAAAGGGGGGAACGCGGCTACACCTTC
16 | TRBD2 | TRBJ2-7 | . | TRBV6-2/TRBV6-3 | CASSYFGAGVFYEQYF | TGTGCCAGCAGTTACTTCGGAGCGGGAGTCTTTTACGAGCAGTACTTC
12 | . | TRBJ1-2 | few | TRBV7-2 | CASSPQGRGYTF | TGTGCCAGCAGTCCACAGGGCCGTGGCTACACCTTC
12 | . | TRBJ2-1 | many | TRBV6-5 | CAVVVSYNEQFF | TGTGCCGTGGTGGTCTCCTACAATGAGCAGTTCTTC
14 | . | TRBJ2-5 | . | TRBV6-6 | CASSMDSYQETQYF | TGTGCCAGCAGTATGGACAGTTACCAAGAGACCCAGTACTTC
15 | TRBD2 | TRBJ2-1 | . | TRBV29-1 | CSSEWGSGGAGEQFF | TGCAGCTCTGAATGGGGTAGCGGGGGGGCCGGGGAGCAGTTCTTC
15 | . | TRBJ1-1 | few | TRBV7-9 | CASSLDSVLGTEAFF | TGTGCCAGCAGCCTCGACAGCGTGTTAGGCACTGAAGCTTTCTTT
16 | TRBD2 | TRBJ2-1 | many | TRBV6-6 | CASSYSGGRENHEQFF | TGTGCCAGCAGTTACTCTGGCGGGAGGGAGAACCATGAGCAGTTCTTC
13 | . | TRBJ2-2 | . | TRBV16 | CASSQRDTGELFF | TGTGCCAGCAGCCAACGGGACACCGGGGAGCTGTTTTTT
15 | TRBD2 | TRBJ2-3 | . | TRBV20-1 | CSAHLSGKGTDTQYF | TGCAGTGCTCATCTTAGCGGGAAGGGCACAGATACGCAGTATTTT
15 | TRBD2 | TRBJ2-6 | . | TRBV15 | CATSRGGEGANVLTF | TGTGCCACCAGCAGGGGGGGGGAAGGGGCCAACGTCCTGACTTTC
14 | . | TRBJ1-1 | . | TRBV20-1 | CSARAGIMNTEAFF | TGCAGTGCTAGAGCTGGGATAATGAACACTGAAGCTTTCTTT
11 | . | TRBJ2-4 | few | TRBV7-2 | CASGDENIQYF | TGTGCCAGCGGAGATGAAAACATTCAGTACTTC
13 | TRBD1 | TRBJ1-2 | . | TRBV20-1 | CSARLQTGGGYTF | TGCAGTGCTAGACTACAGACAGGGGGTGGCTACACCTTC
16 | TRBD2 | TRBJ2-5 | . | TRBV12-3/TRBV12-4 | CASSPRLAGGEDEQYF | TGTGCCAGCAGTCCCCGACTAGCGGGGGGAGAGGATGAGCAGTACTTC
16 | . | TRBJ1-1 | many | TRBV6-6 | CASSTNTGSVNTEAFF | TGTGCCAGCAGTACCAACACAGGGAGTGTGAACACTGAAGCTTTCTTT
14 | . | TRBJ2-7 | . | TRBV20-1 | CSARVPGFSYEQYF | TGCAGTGCTAGAGTTCCGGGATTCTCCTACGAGCAGTACTTC
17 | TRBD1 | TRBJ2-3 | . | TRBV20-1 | CSARDPTGGGGTDTQYF | TGCAGTGCTAGAGATCCCACAGGGGGCGGGGGAACAGATACGCAGTATTTT
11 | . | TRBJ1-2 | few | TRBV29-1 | CSAPTGHGYTF | TGCAGCGCCCCGACTGGGCATGGCTACACCTTC
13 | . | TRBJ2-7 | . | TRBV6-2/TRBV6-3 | CASSYETDYEQYF | TGTGCCAGCAGTTACGAGACAGACTACGAGCAGTACTTC
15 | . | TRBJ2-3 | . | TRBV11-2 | CASSLTSSPTDTQYF | TGTGCCAGCAGCTTAACGTCTAGCCCCACAGATACGCAGTATTTT
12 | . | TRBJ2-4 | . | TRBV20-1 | CSASPLSAEQYF | TGCAGTGCTAGCCCGCTAAGCGCAGAGCAGTACTTC
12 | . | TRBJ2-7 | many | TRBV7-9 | CASSPGSYEQYF | TGTGCCAGCAGCCCTGGGTCCTACGAGCAGTACTTC
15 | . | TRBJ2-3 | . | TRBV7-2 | CASRTPASNTDTQYF | TGTGCCAGCAGGACCCCAGCCTCCAACACAGATACGCAGTATTTT
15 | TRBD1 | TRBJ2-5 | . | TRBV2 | CASRALGQGPETQYF | TGTGCCAGCAGGGCGCTTGGACAGGGGCCGGAGACCCAGTACTTC